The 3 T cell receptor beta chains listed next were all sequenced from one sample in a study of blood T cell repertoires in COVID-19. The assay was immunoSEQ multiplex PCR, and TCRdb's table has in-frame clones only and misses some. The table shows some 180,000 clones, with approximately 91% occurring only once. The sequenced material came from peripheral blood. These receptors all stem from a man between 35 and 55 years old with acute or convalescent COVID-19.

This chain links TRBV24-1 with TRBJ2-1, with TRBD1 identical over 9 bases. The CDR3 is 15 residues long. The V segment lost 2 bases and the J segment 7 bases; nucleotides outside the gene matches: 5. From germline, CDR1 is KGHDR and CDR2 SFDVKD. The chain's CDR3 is CATSDYGTGSNEQFF. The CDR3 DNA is TGTGCCACCAGTGATTACGGGACAGGGTCGAATGAGCAGTTCTTC.

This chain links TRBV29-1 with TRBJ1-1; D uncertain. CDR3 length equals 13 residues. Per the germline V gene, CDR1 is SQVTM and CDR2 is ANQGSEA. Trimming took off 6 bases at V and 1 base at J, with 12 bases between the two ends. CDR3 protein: CSVRGQANTEAFF. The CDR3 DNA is TGCAGCGTCCGAGGGCAGGCGAACACTGAAGCTTTCTTT.

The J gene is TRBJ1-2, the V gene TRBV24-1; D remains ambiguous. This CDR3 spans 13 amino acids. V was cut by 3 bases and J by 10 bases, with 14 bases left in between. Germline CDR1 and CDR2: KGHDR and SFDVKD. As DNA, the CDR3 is TGTGCCACCAGTGATGCAGGCCACGATACCTACACCTTC. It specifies CATSDAGHDTYTF.